The next 10 T cell receptor beta chains were all read from a single sample in a study of blood T cell repertoires in COVID-19 (TCRdb year 2020). To prepare the library, the immunoSEQ multiplex PCR assay was applied. TCRdb's version of the immuneACCESS table is confined to in-frame rearrangements and falls short of the full clone set. An unresolved V gene accounts for under half of the shortfall where checked; the remainder is of unknown origin. The sample table holds around 220,000 clones, of which 65% to 90% were seen once. The top ten constitute roughly 5% of the sample. The sample consisted of peripheral blood. The receptor source for this set is a human donor in a cohort sampled during active COVID-19.

V and J are TRBV7-2 and TRBJ2-1; D is possibly TRBD2 (5 bases). Germline CDR1 is SGHTA and CDR2 is FQGNSA. CDR3 length: 14 amino acids. The V gene lost 0 bases and the J gene lost 9 bases, with 12 bases spanning the gap. The CDR3, as DNA: TGTGCCAGCAGCTTAGCCCCTAGCATTATTGAGCAGTTCTTC. Translation: CASSLAPSIIEQFF.

The chain combines TRBV12-3 or TRBV12-4 with TRBJ1-1; no clear D. The CDR3 consists of 11 residues. V was trimmed by 3 bases and J by 8 bases, leaving 7 bases between them. The DNA for the CDR3 is TGTGCCAGCAGTTTGGGAGGCGAAGCTTTCTTT. Translation: CASSLGGEAFF.

The chain links TRBV6-6 to TRBJ1-2; 9 bases line up with TRBD1. This CDR3 comprises 15 residues. CDR1 and CDR2 (germline): MNHNY, SVGAGI (reference sequence). With 2 bases clipped from V and 3 bases from J, the junction kept 4 bases outside the gene matches. In DNA, the CDR3 is TGTGCCAGCAGTTACGAAACAGGGGGCTACTATGGCTACACCTTC. Translated: CASSYETGGYYGYTF.

This rearrangement joins TRBV7-3 to TRBJ2-3, with 10 bases that match TRBD1. Germline V lookup: CDR1 SGHTA, CDR2 FQGTGA. The CDR3 has 17 amino acids. V trimming: 4 bases; J trimming: 6 bases; junction bases outside the gene matches: 13. The CDR3 region is CASSSTSDRGLRDTQYF. CDR3 DNA: TGTGCCAGCAGCTCAACGTCCGACAGGGGGCTAAGGGATACGCAGTATTTT.

The V and J genes are TRBV7-2 and TRBJ2-7; possibly TRBD2 for D (7 bases). V was cut by 5 bases and J by 3 bases, with 14 bases left in between. CDR1 is SGHTA and CDR2 is FQGNSA in the germline V gene. The CDR3 is 14 amino acids. CDR3 amino acids: CASSTQRDIYEQYF. In nucleotides, the CDR3 is TGTGCCAGCAGCACCCAGCGGGACATCTACGAGCAGTACTTC.

V is TRBV7-2 and J is TRBJ1-3; unclear D gene. Germline V gives CDR1 SGHTA, CDR2 FQGNSA. Trimming removed 2 bases at V and 0 bases at J, with 11 bases between. The CDR3 is made up of 16 amino acids. CDR3 nucleotide sequence: TGTGCCAGCAGCTTATCGGGAACCTTCTCTGGAAACACCATATATTTT. It codes for CASSLSGTFSGNTIYF.

This chain connects TRBV29-1 to TRBJ1-1, with TRBD1 as a possible D gene (6 bases). The CDR3 loop spans 11 amino acids. The germline V gene has CDR1 SQVTM and CDR2 ANQGSEA. V lost 7 bases to trimming and J lost 8 bases, with 14 bases between them. DNA of the CDR3: TGCAGCGGCGCAATGGGGGCCGAAGCTTTCTTT. As protein: CSGAMGAEAFF.

V gene TRBV6-1 combines with J gene TRBJ1-4, with D perhaps matching TRBD1 (5 bases). The CDR3 extends over 16 amino acids. V shed 0 bases and J shed 0 bases, with 8 bases lying between them. The V gene's germline CDR1 is MNHNS and CDR2 SASEGT. CDR3 protein: CASSEARRATNEKLFF. The CDR3 nucleotides are TGTGCCAGCAGTGAAGCGCGCAGGGCAACTAATGAAAAACTGTTTTTT.

This clone was observed a single time. The chain couples TRBV5-1 to TRBJ1-4, with TRBD1 as a possible D gene (6 bases). The CDR3 is 15 residues long. V lost 0 bases and J lost 8, with 14 bases in between. Per germline, CDR1 SGHRS and CDR2 YFSETQ. The CDR3 reads CASSLEEQGREKLFF. The CDR3 DNA follows: TGCGCCAGCAGCTTGGAAGAACAGGGTCGGGAAAAACTGTTTTTT.

V gene TRBV18 combines with J gene TRBJ1-2; tentative D call: TRBD1 (6 bases). Trimming took 6 bases from V and 6 from J, leaving 20 bases between them. This CDR3 is built from 15 residues. In germline, CDR1 is KGHSH, CDR2 LQKENI. The CDR3 here is CASSPYRDPGDGYTF. The CDR3 DNA is TGTGCCAGCTCGCCTTACCGGGACCCAGGGGATGGCTACACCTTC.